The clone carrying this T cell receptor beta chain was picked up many times. Its antigen is currently unknown. The junction and the germline gene differ at one end; a read error may be behind it. The sample is drawn from a study of CD8 T cells in ankylosing spondylitis. From the 5' RACE reads, TCRdb called clonotypes with MiXCR, one entry per CDR3 protein. Among about 800,000 distinct CDR3 sequences listed, 10% to 15% were seen once. Points from the study as a whole: Apparently characteristic of ankylosing spondylitis blood was a TCR beta motif (under ten highly homologous variants).

The TCR originated in a male donor with ankylosing spondylitis. Sequencing used blood, either unsorted or a sorted T cell fraction (not recorded which).

CDR3 amino acids: CASSRPGGGVKTEAFF. The CDR3 DNA is TGTGCCAGCAGCAGACCGGGAGGAGGGGTGAAGACTGAAGCTTTCTTT. This chain joins TRBV6-1 and TRBJ1-1; TRBD1 is a possible D gene (5 bases). Per germline, CDR1 MNHNS and CDR2 SASEGT. The CDR3 is 16 amino acids.